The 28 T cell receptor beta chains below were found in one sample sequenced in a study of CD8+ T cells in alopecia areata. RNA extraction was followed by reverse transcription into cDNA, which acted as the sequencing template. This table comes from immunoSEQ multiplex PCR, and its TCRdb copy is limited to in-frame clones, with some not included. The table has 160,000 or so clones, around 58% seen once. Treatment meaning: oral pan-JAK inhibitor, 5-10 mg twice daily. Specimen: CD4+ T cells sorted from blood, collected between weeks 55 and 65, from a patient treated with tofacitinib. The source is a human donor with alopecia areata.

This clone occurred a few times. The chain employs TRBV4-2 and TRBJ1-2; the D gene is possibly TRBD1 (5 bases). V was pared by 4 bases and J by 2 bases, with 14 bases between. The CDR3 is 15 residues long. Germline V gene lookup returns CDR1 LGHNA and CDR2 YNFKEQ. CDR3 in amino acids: CASSPAGGSNYGYTF. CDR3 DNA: TGTGCCAGCAGCCCGGCGGGGGGATCGAACTATGGCTACACCTTC.

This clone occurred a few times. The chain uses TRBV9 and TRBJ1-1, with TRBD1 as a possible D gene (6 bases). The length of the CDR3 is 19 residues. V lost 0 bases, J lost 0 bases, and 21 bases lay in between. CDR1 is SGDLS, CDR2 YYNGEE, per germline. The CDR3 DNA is TGTGCCAGCAGCGTAGTCGGGGGGCGCTTGGCCACTTTGAACACTGAAGCTTTCTTT. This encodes CASSVVGGRLATLNTEAFF. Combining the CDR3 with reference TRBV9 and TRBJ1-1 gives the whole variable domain DSGVTQTPKHLITATGQRVTLRCSPRSGDLSVYWYQQSLDQGLQFLIQYYNGEERAKGNILERFSAQQFPDLHSELNLSSLELGDSALYFCASSVVGGRLATLNTEAFFGQGTRLTVV.

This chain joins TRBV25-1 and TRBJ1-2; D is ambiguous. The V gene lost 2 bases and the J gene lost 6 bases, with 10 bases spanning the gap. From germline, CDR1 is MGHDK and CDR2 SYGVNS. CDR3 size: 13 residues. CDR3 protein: CASSEEGRNGYTF. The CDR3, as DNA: TGTGCCAGCAGTGAAGAGGGAAGGAATGGCTACACCTTC.

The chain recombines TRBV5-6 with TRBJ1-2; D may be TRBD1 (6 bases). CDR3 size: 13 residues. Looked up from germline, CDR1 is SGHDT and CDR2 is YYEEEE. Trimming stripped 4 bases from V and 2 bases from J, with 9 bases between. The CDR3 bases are TGTGCCAGCAGCCCCACAGGGAACTATGGCTACACCTTC. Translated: CASSPTGNYGYTF.

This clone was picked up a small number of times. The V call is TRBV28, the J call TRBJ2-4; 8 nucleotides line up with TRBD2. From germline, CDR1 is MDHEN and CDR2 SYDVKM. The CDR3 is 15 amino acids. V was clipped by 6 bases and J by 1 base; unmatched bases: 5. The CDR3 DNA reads TGTGCCAGCAGCCTTAGCGGGGCCGCCAAAAACATTCAGTACTTC. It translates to CASSLSGAAKNIQYF.

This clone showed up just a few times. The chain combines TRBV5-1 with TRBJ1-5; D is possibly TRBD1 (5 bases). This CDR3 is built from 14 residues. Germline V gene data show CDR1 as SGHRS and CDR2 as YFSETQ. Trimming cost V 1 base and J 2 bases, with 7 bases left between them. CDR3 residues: CASSLRGGNQPQHF. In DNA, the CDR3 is TGCGCCAGCAGCTTGCGGGGGGGCAATCAGCCCCAGCATTTT.

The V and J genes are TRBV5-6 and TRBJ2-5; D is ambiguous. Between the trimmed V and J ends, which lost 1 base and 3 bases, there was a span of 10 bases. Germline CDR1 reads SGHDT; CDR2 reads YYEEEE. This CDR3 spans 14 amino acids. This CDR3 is CASSLRLMEETQYF. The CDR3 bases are TGTGCCAGCAGCTTGCGGCTGATGGAAGAGACCCAGTACTTC.

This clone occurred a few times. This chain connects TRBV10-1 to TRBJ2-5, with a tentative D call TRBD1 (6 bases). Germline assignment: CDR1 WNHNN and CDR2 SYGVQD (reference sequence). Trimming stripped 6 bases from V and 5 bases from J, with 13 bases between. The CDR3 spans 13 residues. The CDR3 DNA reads TGCGCCAGCAGCGCCGGGACAATGGAGACCCAGTACTTC. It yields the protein CASSAGTMETQYF.

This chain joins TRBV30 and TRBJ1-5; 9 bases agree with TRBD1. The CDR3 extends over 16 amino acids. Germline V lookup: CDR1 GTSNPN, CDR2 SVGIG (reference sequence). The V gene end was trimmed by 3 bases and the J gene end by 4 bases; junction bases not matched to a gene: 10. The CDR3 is CAWRPAGQGNNQPQHF. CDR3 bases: TGTGCCTGGAGACCCGCGGGACAGGGTAATAATCAGCCCCAGCATTTT.

The CDR3 coding sequence is TGTGCCAGCAGTGTGAGCGAGACCCAGTACTTC. It encodes CASSVSETQYF. The chain joins TRBV2 to TRBJ2-5; D unclear. Trimming removed 4 bases at V and 5 bases at J, with 5 bases between. Germline assignment: CDR1 SNHLY and CDR2 FYNNEI. This CDR3 contains 11 residues.

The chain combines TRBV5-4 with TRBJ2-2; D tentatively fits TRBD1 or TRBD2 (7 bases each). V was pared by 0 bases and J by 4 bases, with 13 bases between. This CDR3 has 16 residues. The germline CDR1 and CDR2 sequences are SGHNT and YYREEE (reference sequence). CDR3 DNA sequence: TGTGCCAGCAGCTTGGAGACAGGGAGGGCCACCGGGGAGCTGTTTTTT. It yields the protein CASSLETGRATGELFF.

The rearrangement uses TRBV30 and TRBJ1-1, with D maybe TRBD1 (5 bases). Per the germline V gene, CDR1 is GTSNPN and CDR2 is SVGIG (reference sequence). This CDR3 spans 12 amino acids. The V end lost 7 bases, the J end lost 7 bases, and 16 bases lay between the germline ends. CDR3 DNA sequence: TGTGCCTCCCATAGGGGCGGCCATGAAGCTTTCTTT. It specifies CASHRGGHEAFF.

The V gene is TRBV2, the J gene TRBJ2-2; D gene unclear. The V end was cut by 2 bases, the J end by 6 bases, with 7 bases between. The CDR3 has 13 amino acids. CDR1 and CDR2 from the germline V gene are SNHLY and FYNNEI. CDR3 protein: CASSEYLAGELFF. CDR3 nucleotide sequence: TGTGCCAGCAGTGAATATCTAGCCGGGGAGCTGTTTTTT.

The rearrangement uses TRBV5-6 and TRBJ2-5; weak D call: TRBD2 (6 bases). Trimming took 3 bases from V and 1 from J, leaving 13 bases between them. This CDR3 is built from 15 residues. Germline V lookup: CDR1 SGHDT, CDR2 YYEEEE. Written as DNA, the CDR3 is TGTGCCAGCAGCTGGGAGGTGGGTCCCCAAGAGACCCAGTACTTC. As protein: CASSWEVGPQETQYF.

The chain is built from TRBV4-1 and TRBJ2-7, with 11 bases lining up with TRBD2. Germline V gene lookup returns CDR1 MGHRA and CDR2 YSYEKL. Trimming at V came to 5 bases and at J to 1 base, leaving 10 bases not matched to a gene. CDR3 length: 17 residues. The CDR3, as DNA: TGCGCCAGCAGCTTAACTAGCGGGGGAAGACCTTCCTACGAGCAGTACTTC. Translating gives CASSLTSGGRPSYEQYF.

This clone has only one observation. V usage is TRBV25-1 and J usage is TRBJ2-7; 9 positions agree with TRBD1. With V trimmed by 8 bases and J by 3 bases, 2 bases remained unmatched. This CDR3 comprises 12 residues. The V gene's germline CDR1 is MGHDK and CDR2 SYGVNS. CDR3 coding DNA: TGTGCCAGCTCGGGACAGGGCTACGAGCAGTACTTC. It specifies CASSGQGYEQYF.

The CDR3 here is CASSLRRGYGYTF. The CDR3 coding sequence is TGTGCCAGCAGTTTACGCAGGGGGTATGGCTACACCTTC. This rearrangement joins TRBV27 to TRBJ1-2, with 7 positions matching TRBD1. This CDR3 has 13 residues. The V gene end was trimmed by 2 bases and the J gene end by 5 bases; junction bases not matched to a gene: 2. Germline values: CDR1 MNHEY, CDR2 SMNVEV (reference sequence).

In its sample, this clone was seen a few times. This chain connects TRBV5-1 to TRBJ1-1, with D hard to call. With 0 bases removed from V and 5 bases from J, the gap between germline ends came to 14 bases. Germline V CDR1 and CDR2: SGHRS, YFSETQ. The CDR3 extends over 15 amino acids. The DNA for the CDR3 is TGCGCCAGCAGCTTGGAGCCAGGCAGAGATACTGAAGCTTTCTTT. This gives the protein CASSLEPGRDTEAFF.

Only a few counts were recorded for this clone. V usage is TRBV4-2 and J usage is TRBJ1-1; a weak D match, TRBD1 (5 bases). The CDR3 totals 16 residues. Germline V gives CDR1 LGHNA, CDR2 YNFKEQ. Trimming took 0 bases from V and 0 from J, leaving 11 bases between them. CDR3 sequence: CASSQDREKMNTEAFF. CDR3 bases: TGTGCCAGCAGCCAAGACAGGGAAAAGATGAACACTGAAGCTTTCTTT.

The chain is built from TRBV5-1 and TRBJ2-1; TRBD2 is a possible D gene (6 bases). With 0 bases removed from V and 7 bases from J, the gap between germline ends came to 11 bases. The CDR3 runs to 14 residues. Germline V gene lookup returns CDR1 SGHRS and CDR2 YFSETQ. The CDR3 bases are TGCGCCAGCAGCTTGGAAGGGCGGGGAAATGAGCAGTTCTTC. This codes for CASSLEGRGNEQFF.

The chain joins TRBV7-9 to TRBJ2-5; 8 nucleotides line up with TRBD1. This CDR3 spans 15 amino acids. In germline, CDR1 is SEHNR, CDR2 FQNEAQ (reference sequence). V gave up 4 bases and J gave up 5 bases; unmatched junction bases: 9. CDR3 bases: TGTGCCAGCAGCTGGCGGCAGGGGGCCTTCGAGACCCAGTACTTC. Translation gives CASSWRQGAFETQYF. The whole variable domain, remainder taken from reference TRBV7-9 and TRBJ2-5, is DTGVSQNPRHKITKRGQNVTFRCDPISEHNRLYWYRQTLGQGPEFLTYFQNEAQLEKSRLLSDRFSAERPKGSFSTLEIQRTEQGDSAMYLCASSWRQGAFETQYFGPGTRLLVL.

For the CDR3, the DNA is TGCAGCGTTGCCGAGACCCAGTACTTC. Protein sequence: CSVAETQYF. The chain has TRBV29-1 and TRBJ2-5; D gene uncertain. The CDR3 sequence is 9 residues long. Trimming removed 4 bases from V and 5 bases from J, with 2 bases in between. The germline V gene has CDR1 SQVTM and CDR2 ANQGSEA.

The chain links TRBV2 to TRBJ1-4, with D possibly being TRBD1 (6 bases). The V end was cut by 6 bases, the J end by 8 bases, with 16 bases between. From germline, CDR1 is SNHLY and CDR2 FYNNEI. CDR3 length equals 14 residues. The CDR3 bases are TGTGCCAGCAGCCGCACCGGGGGCGGCGAAAAACTGTTTTTT. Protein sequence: CASSRTGGGEKLFF.

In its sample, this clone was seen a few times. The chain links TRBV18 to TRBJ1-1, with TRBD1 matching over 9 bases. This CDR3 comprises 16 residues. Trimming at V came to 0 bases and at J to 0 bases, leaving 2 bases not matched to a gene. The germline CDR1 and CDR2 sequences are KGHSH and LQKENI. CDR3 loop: CASSPPGTGMNTEAFF. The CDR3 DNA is TGTGCCAGCTCACCACCCGGGACAGGGATGAACACTGAAGCTTTCTTT.

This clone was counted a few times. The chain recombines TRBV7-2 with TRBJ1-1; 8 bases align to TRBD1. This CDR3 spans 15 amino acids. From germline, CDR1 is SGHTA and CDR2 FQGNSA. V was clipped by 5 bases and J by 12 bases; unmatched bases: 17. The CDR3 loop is CASSPRTGMSWSPFF. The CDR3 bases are TGTGCCAGCAGCCCTCGGACAGGGATGTCGTGGAGTCCTTTCTTT.

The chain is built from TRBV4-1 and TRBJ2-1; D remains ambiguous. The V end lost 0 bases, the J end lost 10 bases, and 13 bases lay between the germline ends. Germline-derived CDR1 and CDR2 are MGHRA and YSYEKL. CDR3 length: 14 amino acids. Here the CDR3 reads CASSQEGARREQFF. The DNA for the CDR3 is TGCGCCAGCAGCCAAGAAGGTGCGCGTCGCGAGCAGTTCTTC.

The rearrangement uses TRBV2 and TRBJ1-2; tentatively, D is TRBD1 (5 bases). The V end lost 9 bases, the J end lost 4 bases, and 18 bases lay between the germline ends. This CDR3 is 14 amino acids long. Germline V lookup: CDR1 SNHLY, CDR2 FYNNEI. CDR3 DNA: TGTGCCAGTAAAAGCGGGTGGGGGACCTATGGCTACACCTTC. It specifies CASKSGWGTYGYTF.

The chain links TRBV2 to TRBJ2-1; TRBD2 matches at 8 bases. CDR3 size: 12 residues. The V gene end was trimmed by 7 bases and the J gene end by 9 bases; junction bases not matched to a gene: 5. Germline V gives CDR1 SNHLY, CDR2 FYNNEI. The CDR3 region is CASILGRGEQFF. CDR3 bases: TGTGCCAGCATCCTCGGGAGGGGTGAGCAGTTCTTC.